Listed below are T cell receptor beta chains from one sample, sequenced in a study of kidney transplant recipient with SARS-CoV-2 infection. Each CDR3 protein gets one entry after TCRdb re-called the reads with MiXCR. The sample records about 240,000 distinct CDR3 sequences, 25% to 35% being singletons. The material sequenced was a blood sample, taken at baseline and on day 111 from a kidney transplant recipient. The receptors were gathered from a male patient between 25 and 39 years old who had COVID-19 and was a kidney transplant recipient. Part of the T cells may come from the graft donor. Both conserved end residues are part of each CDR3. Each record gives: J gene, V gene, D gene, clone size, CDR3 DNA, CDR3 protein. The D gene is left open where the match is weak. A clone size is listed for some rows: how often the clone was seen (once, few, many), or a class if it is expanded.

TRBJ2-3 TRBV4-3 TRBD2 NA TGCGCCAGCAGCCAAGAGGTCGGGGGGGGGTACCAGCAGTATTTT CASSQEVGGGYQQYF
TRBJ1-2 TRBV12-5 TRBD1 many TGTGCTAGTGGTTTGGGCCTGACAGGGACAGACGGCTACACCTTC CASGLGLTGTDGYTF
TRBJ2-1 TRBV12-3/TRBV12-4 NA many TGTGCCAGCAAGGGCGGGACCAGCTCCTACAATGAGCAGTTCTTC CASKGGTSSYNEQFF
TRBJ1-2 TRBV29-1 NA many TGCAGCGTCAAACAGGGACTTACTAACTATGGCTACACCTTC CSVKQGLTNYGYTF
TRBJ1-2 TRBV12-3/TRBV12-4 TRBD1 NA TGTGCCAGCAGTGGACGGGACAGCTTCCGAAGGACCTATGGCTACACCTTC CASSGRDSFRRTYGYTF
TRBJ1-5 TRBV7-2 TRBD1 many TGTGCCAGCAGCTTAGAGACCTCCGGACAGGTCCATTTT CASSLETSGQVHF
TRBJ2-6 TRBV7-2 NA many TGTGCCAGCAGCTTACTCTTGGGGTTAGGGTCTGGGGCCAACGTCCTGACTTTC CASSLLLGLGSGANVLTF
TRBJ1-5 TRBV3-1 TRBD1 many TGTGCCAGCAGCCAAGGAATTGCGGGACAGGGGAATCAGCCCCAGCATTTT CASSQGIAGQGNQPQHF
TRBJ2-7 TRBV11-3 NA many TGTGCCAGCAGCTTAGAGGGGGAAGCCGGCGAGCAGTACTTC CASSLEGEAGEQYF
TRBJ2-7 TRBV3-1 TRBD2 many TGTGCCAGCAGCCAAGATACCCTAATCTCGGGACTAGCGGACGGGGGGGGTTACGAGCAGTACTTC CASSQDTLISGLADGGGYEQYF
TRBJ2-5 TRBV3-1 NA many TGTGCCAGCAGCGGGAAGAGTCCCATTTCTTTCTCTGAGACCCAGTACTTC CASSGKSPISFSETQYF
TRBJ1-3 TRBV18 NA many TGTGCCAGCGCCCCCCCAGCCAGAAACACCATATATTTT CASAPPARNTIYF
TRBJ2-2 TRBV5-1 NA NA TGCACCAGCAGCTTGGCCTTAGACACCGGGGAGCTGTTTTTT CTSSLALDTGELFF
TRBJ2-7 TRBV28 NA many TGTGCCAGCAGGGACTCCAGCTCCTACGAGCAGTACTTC CASRDSSSYEQYF
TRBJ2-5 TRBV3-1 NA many TGTGCCAGCAGCGAGAGGCCTCCCATTTCTTTCTCTGAGACCCAGTACTTC CASSERPPISFSETQYF
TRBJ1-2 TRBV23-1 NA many TGCGCCAGCAGTGCCATAAAGCTACGCAGAAAGACCTATGGCTACACCTTC CASSAIKLRRKTYGYTF
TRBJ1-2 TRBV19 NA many TGTGCCAGTAGTATTACGTATCTCAATGGCTACACCTTC CASSITYLNGYTF
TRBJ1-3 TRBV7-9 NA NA TGTGCCAGCAGTTGGGAGGCCTCTGGAAACACCGTATATTTT CASSWEASGNTVYF
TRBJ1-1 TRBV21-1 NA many TGTGCCAGCAGGATCCATAGCTACACAATTCGCACTGAAGCTTTCTTT CASRIHSYTIRTEAFF
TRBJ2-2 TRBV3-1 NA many TGTGCCAGCAGCATGCGAAGTCCCATTTCAGGCTTGACCGGGGAGCTGTTTTTT CASSMRSPISGLTGELFF
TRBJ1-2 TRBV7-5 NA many NA CISVPEERFEVGKTYGYTF
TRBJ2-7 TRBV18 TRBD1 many TGTGCCAGCTCACCACCTGCTCAGGGGGCCTACGAGCAGTACTTC CASSPPAQGAYEQYF
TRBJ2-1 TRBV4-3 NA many TGCGCCAGCAGCCAAGTTGGGGGAGTGGGTAATGAGCAGTTCTTC CASSQVGGVGNEQFF
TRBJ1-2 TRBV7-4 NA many TGTGCCAGCAGCGAGAGTGGTTCAGCTCGAAAGACCTATGGCTACACCTTC CASSESGSARKTYGYTF
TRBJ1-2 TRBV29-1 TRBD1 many TGCAGCGTTGAAGGATGGGGGACAGGGAGTTTGACCACCGGCTACACCTTC CSVEGWGTGSLTTGYTF
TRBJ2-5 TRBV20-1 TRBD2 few TGCAGTGCTAGAGGCGGGGGGGAGACCCAGTACTTC CSARGGGETQYF
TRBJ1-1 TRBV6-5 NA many TGTGCCAGCAGTTACTCTGAGGGGACCTTCGCTGAAGCTTTCTTT CASSYSEGTFAEAFF
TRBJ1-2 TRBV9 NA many TGTGCCAGCCGTATAGCGTACTCAAGAAAGACCTATGGCTACACCTTC CASRIAYSRKTYGYTF
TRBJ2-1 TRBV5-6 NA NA TGTGCCAGCAGCCTACGCTTAGTAGCGATATACAATGAGCAGTTCTTC CASSLRLVAIYNEQFF
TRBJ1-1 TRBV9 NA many TGTGCCAGCAGCGAGGGTCCCCCAGGGTACGCTTTCTTT CASSEGPPGYAFF
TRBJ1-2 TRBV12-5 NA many TGTGCTAGTGGTTCGACAGCCTCCTATGGCTACACCTTC CASGSTASYGYTF
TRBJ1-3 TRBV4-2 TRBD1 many TGTGCCAGCAGCCCCGGGACAGGTCTGGACACCATATATTTT CASSPGTGLDTIYF
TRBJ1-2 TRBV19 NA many TGTGCCAGTAGTATTAAACCGACAAATCGAAAGACCTATGGCTACACCTTC CASSIKPTNRKTYGYTF
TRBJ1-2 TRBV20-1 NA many TGCAGTGCTGTCTTGTCGCTGTTTCGAAAGACCTATGGCTACACCTTC CSAVLSLFRKTYGYTF
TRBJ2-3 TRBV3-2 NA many TGTGCCAGCAGCCACGAAGCCACAGATACGCAGTATTTT CASSHEATDTQYF
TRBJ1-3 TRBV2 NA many TGTGCCAGCAGTCGTGAACAGGGATCGGGAAACACCATATATTTT CASSREQGSGNTIYF
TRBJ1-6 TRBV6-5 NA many TGTGCCAGCAGTTACGTCAAGAATTCACCCCTCCACTTT CASSYVKNSPLHF